These 5 T cell receptor beta chains share one sample of origin, sequenced in a study of T cell repertoires in cytomegalovirus infection. Antigens for these TCRs are unknown. TCRdb independently ran MiXCR on the reads; one entry per CDR3 protein. This sample has 600,000 to 700,000 distinct CDR3 sequences, with around 31% found just once. The material sequenced was cultured PBMCs, taken from culture after CMV antigen stimulation. The receptor source for this set is a human donor in good health (CMV status not recorded). Some clones in this sample may be carry-over from other donors' samples.

The J gene is TRBJ1-1, the V gene TRBV6-2 or TRBV6-3; D ambiguous. The germline CDR1 and CDR2 sequences are MNHEY and SVGEGT. The CDR3 consists of 15 residues. V was clipped by 7 bases and J by 1 base, with 16 bases between them. The CDR3 nucleotides read TGTGCCAGCACCCCGGCGAGCAACCGGAACACTGAAGCTTTCTTT. Residues: CASTPASNRNTEAFF.

This clonotype was counted a single time. At one end, the junction sequence differs from germline, possibly due to a read error. The rearrangement uses TRBV29-1 and TRBJ2-5; TRBD2 matches 8 bases. The CDR3 length is 12 residues. From germline, CDR1 is SQVTM and CDR2 ANQGSEA. This chain's CDR3 is CSTGGAREIQYF. The CDR3 DNA follows: TGCAGCACGGGGGGGGCACGGGAGATCCAGTACTTC.

In regard to this clonotype: An end of the junction does not agree with germline; a read error may underlie this. This chain uses TRBV6-2 or TRBV6-3 with TRBJ1-1; possibly TRBD1 for D (5 bases). The CDR3 loop spans 14 amino acids. Germline assignment: CDR1 MNHEY and CDR2 SVGEGT. The DNA of the CDR3 is TGTGCCAGCAGTGGCGGCAACTTTGACAGTTGGTGGAACTTT. This translates into CASSGGNFDSWWNF.

V gene TRBV6-2 or TRBV6-3 combines with J gene TRBJ1-1, with D uncertain. Germline CDR1 MNHEY, CDR2 SVGEGT. The CDR3 contains 13 residues. V was cut by 5 bases and J by 0 bases, with 7 bases left in between. The CDR3 reads CASSKYMNTEAFF. DNA of the CDR3: TGTGCCAGCAGTAAATACATGAACACTGAAGCTTTCTTT.

This clonotype was seen more than once but under ten times. The chain carries TRBV6-6 and TRBJ1-1; 8 nucleotides align to TRBD1. The V gene's germline CDR1 is MNHNY and CDR2 SVGAGI (reference sequence). The CDR3 totals 16 residues. J lost 4 bases, V lost 4 bases, and 11 bases had no gene match. CDR3 coding DNA: TGTGCCAGCAGTTCAGGCCTCAGGGGGCCGGGCACTGAAGCTTTCTTT. Its protein is CASSSGLRGPGTEAFF.